This record concerns one T cell receptor (beta chain) sequence. The data derive from a study of blood T cell repertoires in COVID-19. Background on the study: Sites across the United States, Italy and Spain contributed samples from acute and convalescent COVID-19. In each case, the material was cDNA or gDNA derived from T cells, B-cell-depleted T cells, or PBMCs.

The germline V gene encodes CDR1 SGHTA and CDR2 FQGTGA. The CDR3 runs 22 residues. With 1 base clipped from V and 1 base from J, the junction kept 13 bases outside the gene matches. Original processing methods: By means of reference gene primer amplification, nucleated cell counts were estimated. Assay: immunoSEQ multiplex PCR; the TCRdb copy retains only in-frame clones and omits some. The D gene and trimming were derived from the DNA, and the V and J assignments and clone size from that table. The sample has about 89,000 clones, just under 85% seen once. The chain links TRBV7-3 to TRBJ2-2; 15 bases line up with TRBD2. The receptor was derived from a man aged 70 or older with acute or convalescent COVID-19. The sequenced material came from peripheral blood. The CDR3 spells CASSLRATPGLAGGRNTGELFF. DNA for the CDR3: TGTGCCAGCAGCTTAAGGGCTACACCGGGACTAGCGGGGGGAAGGAACACCGGGGAGCTGTTTTTT.